This TCR beta chain was captured in a study of Graves' ophthalmopathy and Graves' hyperthyroidism. From RNA, the CDR3 regions of TCR beta chains were amplified and sequenced. Second-round multiplex PCR came after a first-round RT-PCR that employed HTBI primers. One entry per CDR3 protein results from TCRdb running MiXCR on the multiplex PCR reads. Among over 200,000 distinct CDR3 sequences listed, just under 30% were seen once. Trimming shortened V by 1 base and J by 0 bases, and 7 bases separated the two germline ends. The CDR3 extends over 14 amino acids. The chain recombines TRBV12-3 or TRBV12-4 with TRBJ2-7; D is ambiguous. The source material was peripheral blood. The source is a man aged 50 to 60 with Graves' ophthalmopathy. The CDR3 DNA sequence: TGTGCCAGCAGTTTAGGAGTGACCTCCTACGAGCAGTACTTC. Protein: CASSLGVTSYEQYF.